One T cell receptor (beta chain) is described in this entry. Its target is not known. This sample was included in a study of cytomegalovirus exposure and HLA in healthy donors. General study points: In vitro checks showed that three CMV-associated chains really do target CMV antigens. A further, later analysis showed that HLA-associated TCR beta chains (compared with equally common others) were more clonally expanded. What a later analysis reportedly showed was that an Asian-associated ancestry cluster had fewer N-insertions than the roughly 700-donor mean. Sequencing depth roughly uniform across donors was assumed in presence/absence analyses.

CDR1 and CDR2 (germline): SNHLY, FYNNEI. The junction had 4 bases not matched to a gene; V was cut back by 5 bases and J by 4 bases. The CDR3 is made up of 14 amino acids. 13 Jbeta primers and 60 Vbeta primers were used for the PCR. This table comes from immunoSEQ multiplex PCR, and its TCRdb copy is limited to in-frame clones, with some not included. Of 200,000 or so clones in the sample, roughly 80% were seen once. This clonotype was obtained from a middle-aged woman in good health and CMV-seronegative. The specimen was PBMCs. The chain couples TRBV2 to TRBJ2-7, with TRBD1 identical over 11 bases. The DNA for the CDR3 is TGTGCCAGCAGTACGGACAGGGGGCGATACGAGCAGTACTTC. This translates into CASSTDRGRYEQYF.